The 4 T cell receptor beta chains below all came from one sample that was sequenced in a study of vaccination and CD4 T cells after COVID-19. Sequenced with the Oncomine TCR Beta short-read assay was DNA taken from cultured CD4+ T cells. MiXCR, run by TCRdb on the PCR reads, gives a single entry per CDR3 protein. The sample lists 15,000 to 20,000 distinct CDR3 sequences, around three fifths occurring once. Noted treatment: roughly 11-day PBMC culture with coronavirus spike peptide pools or control peptides (ViraFEST assay). Antigens for these TCRs are unknown. Specimen: CD4+ T cells from blood, cultured in vitro. These receptors came from a human donor who had recovered from COVID-19.

The chain combines TRBV27 with TRBJ2-5, with D perhaps being TRBD1 or TRBD2 (5 bases each). V was trimmed by 4 bases and J by 6 bases, leaving 12 bases between them. Germline CDR1 reads MNHEY; CDR2 reads SMNVEV (reference sequence). This CDR3 region has 13 residues. Here the CDR3 DNA reads TGTGCCAGCAGTTCGGGACCTTCGAAGACCCAGTACTTC. The encoded protein is CASSSGPSKTQYF.

This clonotype occurred a few times. The J gene is TRBJ2-5, the V gene TRBV5-1; 9 positions agree with TRBD2. The CDR3 has 16 residues. The junction had 7 bases not matched to a gene; V was cut back by 3 bases and J by 1 base. CDR1 and CDR2 from the germline V gene are SGHRS and YFSETQ. The CDR3 nucleotides are TGCGCCAGCAGCTCAAGAGCGGGAGGTACCCAAGAGACCCAGTACTTC. Amino acids: CASSSRAGGTQETQYF.

This chain links TRBV28 with TRBJ2-1; weak D call: TRBD2 (5 bases). Germline lookup yields CDR1 MDHEN and CDR2 SYDVKM. This CDR3 has 15 residues. Trimming shortened V by 8 bases and J by 4 bases, and 18 bases separated the two germline ends. DNA of the CDR3: TGTGCCAGCGTTTCTCTGGGAGCTGGATACAATGAGCAGTTCTTC. It is translated as CASVSLGAGYNEQFF.

This chain connects TRBV20-1 to TRBJ2-5; 10 bases agree with TRBD2. Germline assignment: CDR1 DFQATT and CDR2 SNEGSKA (reference sequence). Trimming took 3 bases from V and 6 from J; bases not matched to a gene: 10. The CDR3 has 15 residues. The CDR3 sequence: CSASSPSGSTKTQYF. CDR3 nucleotide sequence: TGCAGTGCTAGTAGTCCTAGCGGGAGTACGAAGACCCAGTACTTC.